The 5 T cell receptor beta chains below all came from one sample that was sequenced in a study of blood T cell repertoires in COVID-19. The table came from immunoSEQ multiplex PCR; TCRdb's copy has only in-frame clones and leaves some out. The sample includes 350,000 or so clones, around 87% seen only once; the top ten take about 10%. Sequenced: peripheral blood. The receptors originated from a woman in her 30s with COVID-19, enrolled during active disease.

Of note for this clone: Other DNA sequences in the same sample also yield this CDR3. The V call is TRBV5-1, the J call TRBJ2-7; tentatively, D is TRBD1 (7 bases). The length of the CDR3 is 14 residues. V lost 2 bases and J 3 bases, leaving 12 bases between the germline ends. Germline V gene sequence: CDR1 SGHRS, CDR2 YFSETQ. Here the CDR3 DNA reads TGCGCCAGCAGCTTATGGCAGGGGGGCTACGAGCAGTACTTC. Amino acid sequence: CASSLWQGGYEQYF.

This clone was seen once. The chain combines TRBV7-3 with TRBJ2-5; D perhaps matches TRBD1 (5 bases). The V and J ends lost 6 bases and 4 bases respectively, with 15 bases between them. CDR3 length equals 14 residues. CDR1 SGHTA and CDR2 FQGTGA come from the germline V gene. CDR3 loop: CASSPTGLSETQYF. CDR3 nucleotide sequence: TGTGCCAGCAGTCCCACAGGCCTTTCAGAGACCCAGTACTTC.

CDR3 DNA sequence: TGTGCCTGGAGTTTGAGCGGGATCCACGAGCAGTACTTC. It yields the protein CAWSLSGIHEQYF. This chain uses TRBV30 with TRBJ2-7; TRBD2 matches at 7 bases. The CDR3 runs to 13 residues. Germline CDR1 and CDR2: GTSNPN and SVGIG (reference sequence). Germline trimming cut 2 bases from V and 5 bases from J; bases unmatched to any gene: 6.

The V gene is TRBV18, the J gene TRBJ2-1; 9 bases align to TRBD2. Germline V gives CDR1 KGHSH, CDR2 LQKENI. V gave up 5 bases and J gave up 4 bases; unmatched junction bases: 3. CDR3 size: 14 residues. For the CDR3, the DNA is TGTGCCAGCTCAGGTCTAGCGGGGTACAATGAGCAGTTCTTC. It encodes CASSGLAGYNEQFF.

This clone appeared a few times. The chain links TRBV2 to TRBJ1-6, with D possibly matching TRBD1 (5 bases). Trimming shortened V by 4 bases and J by 4 bases, and 11 bases separated the two germline ends. The CDR3 extends over 15 amino acids. Germline V gene data show CDR1 as SNHLY and CDR2 as FYNNEI. The CDR3 DNA is TGTGCCAGCAGTGCTTGGCAGGGATATAATTCACCCCTCCACTTT. Amino acid sequence: CASSAWQGYNSPLHF.